A selection of T cell receptor beta chains follows, all from one sample in a study of T cell changes during pregnancy in multiple sclerosis. Sequencing was performed with immunoSEQ multiplex PCR; in TCRdb, only in-frame clones are kept and a portion is missing. The data show fewer than 70,000 clones, 80% to 90% seen once. The specimen was peripheral blood from another person, used as feeder cells. Receptors were obtained from a human donor whose cells served as feeder cells for cultures in a pregnancy study. CDR3s include the opening cysteine and the closing phenylalanine or tryptophan. D genes are given only for firm matches. Clone size is shown for a subset of rows, as once, few, many or a class of expanded clone.

clone_size	v_call	d_call	j_call	cdr3_aa	cdr3_nt
-	TRBV28	-	TRBJ2-3	CASSLLLATDTQYF	TGTGCCAGCAGTTTATTGCTGGCTACAGATACGCAGTATTTT
-	TRBV7-8	TRBD2	TRBJ2-1	CASSSLTAGGNEQFF	TGTGCCAGCAGCTCCCTGACAGCGGGGGGCAATGAGCAGTTCTTC
-	TRBV5-1	-	TRBJ1-4	CASSPGVDIPEKLFF	TGCGCCAGCAGCCCGGGAGTGGACATTCCAGAAAAACTGTTTTTT
-	TRBV11-3	-	TRBJ1-1	CASSGAKGTEAFF	TGTGCCAGCAGCGGAGCGAAGGGCACTGAAGCTTTCTTT
-	TRBV29-1	-	TRBJ1-1	CSVGREGRNTEAFF	TGCAGCGTTGGACGGGAGGGTCGGAACACTGAAGCTTTCTTT
-	TRBV6-5	-	TRBJ1-2	CASSDPGRDYGYTF	TGTGCCAGCAGTGACCCCGGTAGGGACTATGGCTACACCTTC
-	TRBV5-4	TRBD2	TRBJ2-1	CASSLSGGAYNEQFF	TGTGCCAGCAGCCTTAGCGGGGGGGCATACAATGAGCAGTTCTTC
-	TRBV7-2	-	TRBJ1-2	CASSSTPPEANYGYTF	TGTGCCAGCAGCTCCACACCCCCCGAGGCTAACTATGGCTACACCTTC
-	TRBV27	-	TRBJ1-5	CASSTTGGYQPQHF	TGTGCCAGCAGTACGACTGGAGGGTATCAGCCCCAGCATTTT
-	TRBV5-4	-	TRBJ2-7	CASSLDRISYEQYF	TGTGCCAGCAGCTTAGACAGGATTAGCTACGAGCAGTACTTC
-	TRBV6-6	-	TRBJ2-6	CASSRTDSGANVLTF	TGTGCCAGCAGCCGAACAGACTCTGGGGCCAACGTCCTGACTTTC
-	TRBV21-1	-	TRBJ2-1	CASSNDWAGGPRSLGEQFF	TGTGCCAGCAGCAATGACTGGGCGGGAGGGCCTCGGTCGTTGGGCGAGCAGTTCTTC
-	TRBV5-1	-	TRBJ1-4	CASSLGRGTATNEKLFF	TGCGCCAGCAGCCTGGGACGGGGAACGGCAACTAATGAAAAACTGTTTTTT
-	TRBV5-6	-	TRBJ2-7	CASSLGQSYEQYF	TGTGCCAGCAGCTTGGGACAGTCCTACGAGCAGTACTTC
few	TRBV2	-	TRBJ2-7	CASRDPEPYEQYF	TGTGCCAGCAGAGACCCAGAACCCTACGAGCAGTACTTC
-	TRBV6-5	TRBD1	TRBJ1-1	CASSFTGGLNTEAFF	TGTGCCAGCAGTTTTACAGGGGGCCTGAACACTGAAGCTTTCTTT
medium-sized	TRBV2	-	TRBJ2-5	CASSVDQETQYF	TGTGCCAGCAGCGTAGATCAAGAGACCCAGTACTTC
-	TRBV4-3	TRBD1	TRBJ2-3	CASSQGTGQGGDTQYF	TGCGCCAGCAGCCAAGGAACCGGACAGGGAGGAGATACGCAGTATTTT
-	TRBV15	TRBD1	TRBJ2-5	CATSRGTEGTQYF	TGTGCCACCAGCAGGGGGACAGAAGGGACCCAGTACTTC
once	TRBV5-4	-	TRBJ1-2	CASSFPTGGEYGYTF	TGTGCCAGCAGCTTTCCCACCGGGGGAGAATATGGCTACACCTTC
-	TRBV5-1	-	TRBJ1-1	CASPRTVRQNTEAFF	TGCGCCAGCCCTCGCACGGTGAGACAGAACACTGAAGCTTTCTTT
-	TRBV6-6	TRBD1	TRBJ1-1	CASSPGTGAGTEAFF	TGTGCCAGCAGTCCCGGGACAGGGGCAGGTACTGAAGCTTTCTTT
once	TRBV2	-	TRBJ1-3	CASSKDSTGNTIYF	TGTGCCAGCAGCAAGGACAGTACTGGAAACACCATATATTTT
-	TRBV4-3	TRBD1	TRBJ2-3	CASSQDGTGGLDTQYF	TGCGCCAGCAGCCAAGATGGGACAGGGGGCTTAGATACGCAGTATTTT
-	TRBV7-3	-	TRBJ1-5	CASSLTGGQPQHF	TGTGCCAGCAGCTTAACGGGAGGTCAGCCCCAGCATTTT
-	TRBV5-1	-	TRBJ1-1	CASSLGQNDEAFF	TGCGCCAGCAGCTTGGGACAGAATGATGAAGCTTTCTTT
-	TRBV9	-	TRBJ1-5	CASSVQGNSNQPQHF	TGTGCCAGCAGCGTCCAGGGTAATAGCAATCAGCCCCAGCATTTT
-	TRBV30	-	TRBJ2-5	CAWSVLETQYF	TGTGCCTGGAGTGTACTAGAGACCCAGTACTTC
-	TRBV18	-	TRBJ1-1	CASSPSLATEAFF	TGTGCCAGCTCACCATCCTTGGCCACTGAAGCTTTCTTT
-	TRBV5-6	TRBD2	TRBJ2-5	CASSPLWSSGGETQYF	TGTGCCAGCAGCCCACTATGGAGTAGCGGGGGAGAGACCCAGTACTTC
-	TRBV18	-	TRBJ2-3	CASSPRQINHSTDTQYF	TGTGCCAGCTCCCCAAGACAGATAAACCACTCCACAGATACGCAGTATTTT
-	TRBV11-3	-	TRBJ2-5	CASSPRLWHYQETQYF	TGTGCCAGCAGCCCTAGGTTATGGCACTACCAAGAGACCCAGTACTTC
once	TRBV7-3	TRBD1	TRBJ1-1	CASSLDRGRYTEAFF	TGTGCCAGCAGCCTGGACAGGGGGAGATACACTGAAGCTTTCTTT